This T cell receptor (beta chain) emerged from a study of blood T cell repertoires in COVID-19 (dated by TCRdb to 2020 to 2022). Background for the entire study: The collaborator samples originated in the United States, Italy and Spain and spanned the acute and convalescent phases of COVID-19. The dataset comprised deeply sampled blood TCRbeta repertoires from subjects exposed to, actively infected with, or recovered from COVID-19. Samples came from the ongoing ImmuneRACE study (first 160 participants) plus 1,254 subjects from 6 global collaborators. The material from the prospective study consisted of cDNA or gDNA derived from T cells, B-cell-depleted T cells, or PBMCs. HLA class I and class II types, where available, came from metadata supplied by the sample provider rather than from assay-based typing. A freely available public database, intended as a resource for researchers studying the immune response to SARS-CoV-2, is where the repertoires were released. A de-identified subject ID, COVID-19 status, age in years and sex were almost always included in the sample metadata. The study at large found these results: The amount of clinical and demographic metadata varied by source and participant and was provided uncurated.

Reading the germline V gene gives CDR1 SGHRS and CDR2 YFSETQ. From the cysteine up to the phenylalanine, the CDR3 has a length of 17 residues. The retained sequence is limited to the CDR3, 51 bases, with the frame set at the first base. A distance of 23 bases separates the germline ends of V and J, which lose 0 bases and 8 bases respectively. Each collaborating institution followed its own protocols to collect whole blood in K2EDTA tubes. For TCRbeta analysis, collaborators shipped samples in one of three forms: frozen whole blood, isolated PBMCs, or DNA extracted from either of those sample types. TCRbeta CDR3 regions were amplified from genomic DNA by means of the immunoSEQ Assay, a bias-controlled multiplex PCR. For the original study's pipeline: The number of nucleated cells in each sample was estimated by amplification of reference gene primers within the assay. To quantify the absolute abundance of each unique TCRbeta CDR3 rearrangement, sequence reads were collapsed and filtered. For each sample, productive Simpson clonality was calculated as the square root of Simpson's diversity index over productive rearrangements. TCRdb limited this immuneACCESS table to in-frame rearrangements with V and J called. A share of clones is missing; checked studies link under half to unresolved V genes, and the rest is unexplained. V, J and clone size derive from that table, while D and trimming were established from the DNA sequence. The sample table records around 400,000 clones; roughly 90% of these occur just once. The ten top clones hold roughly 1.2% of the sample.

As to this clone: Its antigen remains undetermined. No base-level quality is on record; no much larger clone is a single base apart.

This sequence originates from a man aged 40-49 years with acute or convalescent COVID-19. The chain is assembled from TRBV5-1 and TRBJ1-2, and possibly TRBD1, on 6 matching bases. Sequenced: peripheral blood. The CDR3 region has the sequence CASSLGVGAGVRWGYTF. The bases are TGCGCCAGCAGCTTGGGCGTCGGGGCAGGGGTACGATGGGGCTACACCTTC.